The sequence of this T cell receptor beta chain was determined in a study of chemoradiotherapy in HPV16-positive cancers. Study in general: Candidate HPV-specific clones and shared TCR motifs came from two HPV16-positive patients. Study-wide points: HPV-specific T cells were functionally defined from only two HPV16-positive patients.

Clones were sequenced by immunoSEQ multiplex PCR, and TCRdb holds only the in-frame ones, with some missing. Here the sample spans under 3,000 clones, just over 70% being singletons. Samples were taken several times over chemoradiotherapy. The CDR3 is 13 residues long. The V end was cut by 4 bases, the J end by 7 bases, with 10 bases between. Germline assignment: CDR1 MDHEN and CDR2 SYDVKM. As to this clone: Antigen unknown.

The clonotype comes from a human donor with HPV-associated anogenital cancer. Material: tumor tissue, obtained from a patient who underwent chemoradiotherapy. The chain carries TRBV28 and TRBJ2-2; TRBD2 might be the D (7 bases). The CDR3 loop is CASSWGGGGELFF. CDR3 nucleotides: TGTGCCAGCAGTTGGGGGGGCGGCGGGGAGCTGTTTTTT.